The clone carrying this T cell receptor beta chain was found a few times. Its antigen is as yet unknown. The V gene's germline CDR1 is SNHLY and CDR2 FYNNEI. Trimming shortened V by 3 bases and J by 4 bases, and 0 bases separated the two germline ends. The CDR3 totals 10 residues. The record originates from a study of graft-versus-host responses after intestinal transplantation. Study-wide background: The recipients all started with anti-thymocyte globulin induction and then took tacrolimus and steroids for 3 to 4 years.

Study results and caveats: Within allografts, high graft-versus-host to host-versus-graft clonal ratios were seen among patients with graft-donor T cell macrochimerism. Early post-transplant HvG declines tracked with peak circulating GvH clone levels. GvH clones surfaced in recipient marrow, some emerging earlier in ileum or blood.

Clones were read by immunoSEQ multiplex PCR, and TCRdb kept only the in-frame ones, dropping some. The sample carries tens of thousands of clones, around 91% recorded once. The sample consisted of PBMCs, taken approximately 120 days after intestinal transplantation. The rearrangement joins TRBV2 to TRBJ1-2; unclear D gene. This TCR was recovered from a human patient who received an intestinal transplant, so some T cells may come from the graft donor. The CDR3 DNA follows: TGTGCCAGCAGTGACTATGGCTACACCTTC. Translated: CASSDYGYTF.